Shown below are 15 T cell receptor beta chains from a single sample sequenced in a study of early T cells in non-severe SARS-CoV-2 infection. Each CDR3 protein gets one entry after TCRdb re-called the 5' RACE reads with MiXCR. The sample holds roughly 66,000 distinct CDR3 sequences, over 8% seen once. The specimen sequenced was whole blood. The receptors here all came from an adult who was a healthcare worker with PCR-confirmed SARS-CoV-2 infection or an uninfected control (not recorded which).

This clonotype was observed at least ten times. J is TRBJ2-7 and V is TRBV19; 7 nucleotides align to TRBD1. Germline V gene lookup returns CDR1 LNHDA and CDR2 SQIVND (reference sequence). V dropped 1 base and J dropped 3; count of bases not matched to a gene: 6. This CDR3 region has 15 residues. The CDR3 nucleotides are TGTGCCAGTAGTATAGCTACAGGGGAGAGCTACGAGCAGTACTTC. Protein: CASSIATGESYEQYF.

This chain connects TRBV29-1 to TRBJ2-3; 9 positions agree with TRBD2. Germline V gene data show CDR1 as SQVTM and CDR2 as ANQGSEA. The ends lost 7 bases at V and 8 bases at J; junction bases unmatched: 16. The CDR3 extends over 15 amino acids. CDR3 protein: CSATEGLAGSGTQYF. CDR3 DNA: TGCAGCGCTACTGAAGGCCTAGCGGGATCTGGTACGCAGTATTTT.

The chain uses TRBV7-3 and TRBJ2-1; unclear D gene. This CDR3 contains 14 residues. Trimming left V 4 bases short and J 8 bases short, with 15 bases between. Germline-derived CDR1 and CDR2 are SGHTA and FQGTGA. The CDR3 loop is CASSSTFGRDEQFF. The CDR3 DNA follows: TGTGCCAGCAGCTCAACCTTCGGACGGGATGAGCAGTTCTTC.

The chain couples TRBV10-3 to TRBJ1-1, with D unresolved. CDR1 is ENHRY and CDR2 is SYGVKD in the germline V gene. The CDR3 consists of 12 residues. The V end was cut by 2 bases, the J end by 1 base, with 2 bases between. The CDR3 DNA sequence: TGTGCCATCAGTGAGCCGAACACTGAAGCTTTCTTT. Translating it yields CAISEPNTEAFF.

At least ten counts were recorded for this clonotype. The chain is built from TRBV4-3 and TRBJ2-3, with TRBD2 identical over 8 bases. The germline gives CDR1 LGHNA, CDR2 YSLEER. The J segment lost 6 bases and the V segment lost 2 bases, leaving 10 bases of the junction unmatched. CDR3 length equals 16 residues. The CDR3 DNA reads TGCGCCAGCAGCCAATTAGCGAGCGGGAGTACCGATACGCAGTATTTT. It specifies CASSQLASGSTDTQYF.

V usage is TRBV20-1 and J usage is TRBJ1-5; perhaps TRBD1 as D (5 bases). V was clipped by 5 bases and J by 3 bases, with 20 bases between them. From germline, CDR1 is DFQATT and CDR2 SNEGSKA (reference sequence). The CDR3 runs to 16 residues. The CDR3 DNA sequence: TGCAGTGCTGGGACCGTAACGTGGGTTGACAATCAGCCCCAGCATTTT. It encodes CSAGTVTWVDNQPQHF.

In this sample, this clonotype turned up once. V is TRBV11-2 and J is TRBJ2-3; 10 bases line up with TRBD2. This CDR3 is built from 17 residues. From germline, CDR1 is SGHAT and CDR2 FQNNGV. J gave up 5 bases and V 3 bases, and 11 bases lay outside the gene matches. The CDR3 bases are TGTGCCAGCAGCTTTCGGGGGACTAGCGATCCTTTAGATACGCAGTATTTT. Its protein product is CASSFRGTSDPLDTQYF.

CDR3 region: CAITGQYNSPLHF. The CDR3 coding sequence is TGTGCCATCACGGGCCAGTATAATTCACCCCTCCACTTT. V usage is TRBV10-3 and J usage is TRBJ1-6; no clear D gene. V gave up 7 bases and J gave up 4 bases, with 8 bases separating them. There are 13 residues in the CDR3. Per germline, CDR1 ENHRY and CDR2 SYGVKD.

In this sample, this clonotype turned up a few times. The V call is TRBV10-2, the J call TRBJ1-4; possibly TRBD1 for D (5 bases). V dropped 6 bases and J dropped 8 bases, with 22 bases sitting between them. CDR1 and CDR2 from the germline V gene are WSHSY and SAAADI. This CDR3 contains 16 residues. The CDR3 coding sequence is TGCGCCAGCAGACCCACATGGGGAGAGGAGGGGGAAAAACTGTTTTTT. Protein: CASRPTWGEEGEKLFF.

This clonotype was counted only a few times. Written as DNA, the CDR3 is TGTGCCAGCAGTTATGGGCCAGGGTACCAAGAGACCCAGTACTTC. Residues: CASSYGPGYQETQYF. The genes are TRBV6-6 and TRBJ2-5, with D possibly being TRBD1 (5 bases). CDR1 is MNHNY, CDR2 SVGAGI, per germline (reference sequence). The CDR3 is made up of 15 amino acids. With 3 bases removed from V and 0 bases from J, the gap between germline ends came to 11 bases.

This clonotype was seen ten or more times. The chain links TRBV28 to TRBJ2-5; 9 bases fit TRBD1. Germline V CDR1 and CDR2: MDHEN, SYDVKM. This CDR3 contains 15 residues. Germline trimming cut 5 bases from V and 1 base from J; bases unmatched to any gene: 5. DNA of the CDR3: TGTGCCAGCAGTATACAGGGGGCGGCCCAAGAGACCCAGTACTTC. Its translation: CASSIQGAAQETQYF.

The V gene is TRBV7-2, the J gene TRBJ1-2; D remains ambiguous. The ends were cut back, 5 bases at V and 11 bases at J, with 15 bases in the middle. Germline V gives CDR1 SGHTA, CDR2 FQGNSA. There are 12 residues in the CDR3. This CDR3 is CASSPQSLLYTF. CDR3 DNA sequence: TGTGCCAGCAGCCCCCAGTCGCTCCTTTACACCTTC.

This clonotype was observed at least ten times. The V and J genes are TRBV7-9 and TRBJ2-1, with a tentative D call TRBD2 (5 bases). The CDR3 is 14 residues long. The V gene lost 3 bases and the J gene lost 8 bases, with 14 bases spanning the gap. Germline assignment: CDR1 SEHNR and CDR2 FQNEAQ (reference sequence). The CDR3 bases are TGTGCCAGCAGCTTCAGTGGGAGTGACGATGAGCAGTTCTTC. This encodes CASSFSGSDDEQFF.

This clonotype was seen many times. The V call is TRBV29-1, the J call TRBJ2-3; 10 positions match TRBD2. This CDR3 is built from 16 residues. With V trimmed by 3 bases and J by 2 bases, 8 bases remained unmatched. Germline V CDR1 and CDR2: SQVTM, ANQGSEA. In DNA form, the CDR3 reads TGCAGCGTTGATGACCCCGGACTAGCGGTCACAGATACGCAGTATTTT. Protein: CSVDDPGLAVTDTQYF.

This clonotype was seen at least ten times. This rearrangement joins TRBV10-3 to TRBJ1-1, with D possibly matching TRBD1 (6 bases). This CDR3 is built from 13 residues. Germline CDR1 is ENHRY and CDR2 is SYGVKD. Trimming removed 5 bases from V and 3 bases from J, with 10 bases in between. The CDR3 sequence is CAISRTGYTEAFF. DNA for the CDR3: TGTGCCATCAGTAGAACAGGGTACACTGAAGCTTTCTTT.